This T cell receptor beta chain appears in the sequencing data of a study of blood T cell repertoires in COVID-19. Per the study methods: The assay estimated nucleated cells by amplifying reference gene primers. This table comes from immunoSEQ multiplex PCR, and its TCRdb copy is limited to in-frame clones, with some not included. D and trimming come from the DNA, and the V and J calls and clone size come from that table. The sample comprises around 100,000 clones, 80% to 90% of which are singletons, and around 3.8% rests with the top ten. This TCR came from a woman aged 60 to 75 with acute or convalescent COVID-19. Sample: peripheral blood.

The CDR3 loop is CASSSIAGDGTGELFF. The CDR3 DNA is TGCGCCAGCAGCTCCATAGCGGGAGATGGCACCGGGGAGCTGTTTTTT. The chain has TRBV5-1 and TRBJ2-2; 9 bases line up with TRBD2. The CDR3 is 16 amino acids. CDR1 is SGHRS, CDR2 YFSETQ, per germline. The V and J ends lost 3 bases and 4 bases, in that order; junction bases with no gene match: 7.